This paragraph reports one TCR beta chain. The data were obtained in a study of blood T cell repertoires in COVID-19. The wider study: Collection of acute and convalescent COVID-19 samples took place in the United States, Italy and Spain. T cells, B-cell-depleted T cells, or PBMCs supplied cDNA or gDNA.

As originally analysed: Nucleated cell counts were estimated from reference gene primer amplification. Sequenced by immunoSEQ multiplex PCR; TCRdb stores in-frame clones only, minus some. The V and J calls and clone size were taken over from that table, and D and trimming were inferred from the DNA. The sample has under 45,000 clones; more than 70% are singletons. The V and J ends lost 3 bases and 4 bases respectively, with 12 bases between them. The CDR3 consists of 13 residues. The V gene's germline CDR1 is DFQATT and CDR2 SNEGSKA (reference sequence). Sequencing was carried out using peripheral blood. This chain joins TRBV20-1 and TRBJ1-2; TRBD1 is a possible D gene (5 bases). The clonotype comes from a man in his 60s with active or convalescent COVID-19. The CDR3 loop reads CSASVRVGYGYTF. The CDR3 DNA reads TGCAGTGCTAGTGTCAGGGTGGGCTATGGCTACACCTTC.